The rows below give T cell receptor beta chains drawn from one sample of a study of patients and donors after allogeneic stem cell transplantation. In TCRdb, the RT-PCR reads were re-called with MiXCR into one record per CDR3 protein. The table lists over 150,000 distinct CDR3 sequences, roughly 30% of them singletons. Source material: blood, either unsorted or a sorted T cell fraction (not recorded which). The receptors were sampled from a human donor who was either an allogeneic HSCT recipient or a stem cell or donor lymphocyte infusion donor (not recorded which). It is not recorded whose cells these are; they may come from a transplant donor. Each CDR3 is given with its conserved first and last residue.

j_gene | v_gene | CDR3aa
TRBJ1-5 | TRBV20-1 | CSALIRDRDQPQHF
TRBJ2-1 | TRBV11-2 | CASSLGLAGYEQFF
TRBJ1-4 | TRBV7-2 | CASSLYLATNEKLFF
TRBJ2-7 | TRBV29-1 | CSVGRGGTSGSYEQYF
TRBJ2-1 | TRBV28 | CASSFRNYNEQFF
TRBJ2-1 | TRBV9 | CASSVEESVYNEQFF
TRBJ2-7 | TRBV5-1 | CASSFGQGDPYEQYF
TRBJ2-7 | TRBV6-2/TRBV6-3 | CASRSTSPEQYF
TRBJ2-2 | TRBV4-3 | CASSRAGLGAGELFF
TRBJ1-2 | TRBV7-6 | CASSLRGGPYGYTF
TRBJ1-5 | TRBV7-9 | CASSLGQQGNQPQHF
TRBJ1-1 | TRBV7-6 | CASSLEGPKMNTEAFF
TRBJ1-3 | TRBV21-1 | CASSKIRGWSPGNTIYF
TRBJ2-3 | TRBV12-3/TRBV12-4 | CASSFMEGTDTQYF
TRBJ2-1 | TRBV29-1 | CSVRDRGRTSGRNEQFF
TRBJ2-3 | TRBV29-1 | CSGRLAGTDTQYF
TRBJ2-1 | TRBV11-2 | CASSLDGNEQFF
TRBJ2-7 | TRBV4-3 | CASSQALWTVSRSYEQYF
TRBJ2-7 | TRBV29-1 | CSVRREGLSYEQYF
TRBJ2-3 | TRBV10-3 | CAISEPTGPDTQYF
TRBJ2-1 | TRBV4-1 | CASSQDFSEVEQFF
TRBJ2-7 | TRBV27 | CATAPLQTYEQYF
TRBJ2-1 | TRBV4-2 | CASSQGSSGRVEQFF
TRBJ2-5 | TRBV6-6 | CASSLNRDSQYF
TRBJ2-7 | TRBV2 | CASRPGLAGYEQYF